These 23 T cell receptor beta chains originate from one sample sequenced in a study of shared clonotypes between healthy human individuals. Data came from immunoSEQ multiplex PCR; TCRdb stores just in-frame clones and leaves some out. The data hold a few hundred thousand clones, with over 75% observed a single time. Material for sequencing was memory CD8+ T cells sorted from blood. As to subset: CD45RO+ cells pooled with CCR7-negative TemRA cells. These receptor sequences come from a man aged 18 to 30 in good health.

As concerns this clone: Germline and junction disagree at one end, which may indicate a read error. The chain recombines TRBV10-3 with TRBJ2-7; D perhaps matches TRBD2 (6 bases). The germline V gene encodes CDR1 ENHRY and CDR2 SYGVKD. This CDR3 is 11 amino acids long. The CDR3 region is CATATSSEQYF. For the CDR3, the DNA is TGCGCCACCGCGACTAGTAGCGAGCAGTACTTC.

The chain couples TRBV7-9 to TRBJ1-1; the D is unclear. V was shortened by 0 bases and J by 1 base, with 9 bases between the two germline ends. The germline V gene has CDR1 SEHNR and CDR2 FQNEAQ (reference sequence). The CDR3 is made up of 15 amino acids. CDR3 amino acids: CASSLADGENTEAFF. CDR3 coding DNA: TGTGCCAGCAGCTTAGCCGACGGGGAGAACACTGAAGCTTTCTTT.

V gene TRBV19 combines with J gene TRBJ2-6; TRBD1 matches 9 bases. This CDR3 has 18 residues. The J segment lost 0 bases and the V segment lost 6 bases, leaving 9 bases of the junction unmatched. CDR1 and CDR2 (germline): LNHDA, SQIVND (reference sequence). CDR3 nucleotides: TGTGCCAGTAGCCGGACAGGGGCCTTTTACTCTGGGGCCAACGTCCTGACTTTC. Translated: CASSRTGAFYSGANVLTF. Drawing the rest from reference TRBV19 and TRBJ2-6, the complete variable domain is DGGITQSPKYLFRKEGQNVTLSCEQNLNHDAMYWYRQDPGQGLRLIYYSQIVNDFQKGDIAEGYSVSREKKESFPLTVTSAQKNPTAFYLCASSRTGAFYSGANVLTFGAGSRLTVL.

This clone was counted a few times. At the DNA level, this CDR3 is encoded by other sequences in the same sample as well. J is TRBJ2-1 and V is TRBV10-1; possible D gene TRBD2, 5 bases. The germline V gene encodes CDR1 WNHNN and CDR2 SYGVQD (reference sequence). There are 16 residues in the CDR3. V lost 3 bases and J 0 bases, leaving 12 bases between the germline ends. The CDR3 region has the DNA TGCGCCAGCAGTGACCGAACGGGGAGCTCCTACAATGAGCAGTTCTTC. This codes for CASSDRTGSSYNEQFF.

Only one count was recorded for this clone. The chain uses TRBV7-6 and TRBJ2-7; D is perhaps TRBD2 (6 bases). Trimming shortened V by 5 bases and J by 2 bases, and 16 bases separated the two germline ends. There are 15 residues in the CDR3. From germline, CDR1 is SGHVS and CDR2 FNYEAQ. CDR3 nucleotide sequence: TGTGCCAGCAGCCCACTCCGGGACTCCACCTACGAGCAGTACTTC. It encodes CASSPLRDSTYEQYF.

This clone was observed at least ten times. The chain uses TRBV10-2 and TRBJ1-3; possibly TRBD1 for D (6 bases). The CDR3 is 15 amino acids. Germline-derived CDR1 and CDR2 are WSHSY and SAAADI. Trimming stripped 5 bases from V and 2 bases from J, with 13 bases between. For the CDR3, the DNA is TGCGCCAGCAGTCCCACCAGGGGAACTGGAAACACCATATATTTT. It encodes CASSPTRGTGNTIYF.

This rearrangement joins TRBV4-1 to TRBJ2-7; 7 nucleotides align to TRBD1. V trimming: 4 bases; J trimming: 2 bases; junction bases outside the gene matches: 8. The CDR3 sequence is 15 residues long. Germline V gene lookup returns CDR1 MGHRA and CDR2 YSYEKL. DNA of the CDR3: TGCGCCAGCAGCCTCCGGGACAGTGCCACCTACGAGCAGTACTTC. Its translation: CASSLRDSATYEQYF.

The rearrangement uses TRBV10-3 and TRBJ1-1; maybe TRBD1 (5 bases). Between the trimmed V and J ends, which lost 4 bases and 7 bases, there was a span of 22 bases. The CDR3 spans 16 residues. The germline V gene encodes CDR1 ENHRY and CDR2 SYGVKD. CDR3 loop: CAISALGQGDIIEAFF. The DNA of the CDR3 is TGTGCCATCAGTGCCTTGGGGCAGGGAGATATTATTGAAGCTTTCTTT.

J is TRBJ2-7 and V is TRBV4-1; D not resolved. Germline V lookup: CDR1 MGHRA, CDR2 YSYEKL. V lost 1 base to trimming and J lost 6 bases, with 10 bases between them. CDR3 length: 13 amino acids. CDR3 DNA: TGCGCCAGCAGCCAAGGCGGTAAAGGCGAGCAGTACTTC. This codes for CASSQGGKGEQYF.

The genes are TRBV28 and TRBJ1-5, with a weak D call TRBD1 (6 bases). V was pared by 3 bases and J by 1 base, with 13 bases between. CDR1 is MDHEN, CDR2 SYDVKM, per germline. CDR3 length equals 16 residues. CDR3 DNA sequence: TGTGCCAGCAGTTTCGGGGATACAGGGAGCAATCAGCCCCAGCATTTT. Translated: CASSFGDTGSNQPQHF. Full variable domain (missing parts from reference TRBV28 and TRBJ1-5): DVKVTQSSRYLVKRTGEKVFLECVQDMDHENMFWYRQDPGLGLRLIYFSYDVKMKEKGDIPEGYSVSREKKERFSLILESASTNQTSMYLCASSFGDTGSNQPQHFGDGTRLSIL.

This clone has only one observation. The chain uses TRBV10-1 and TRBJ2-1; the D is unclear. The germline V and J ends were trimmed by 2 bases and 2 bases, with 13 bases remaining between them. The CDR3 consists of 16 residues. Looked up from germline, CDR1 is WNHNN and CDR2 is SYGVQD (reference sequence). CDR3 sequence reads: CASSEMRSITYNEQFF. In DNA form, the CDR3 reads TGCGCCAGCAGTGAGATGCGATCGATCACCTACAATGAGCAGTTCTTC.

This clone came up a few times. The rearrangement joins TRBV27 to TRBJ1-2, with D possibly being TRBD1 (5 bases). The germline gives CDR1 MNHEY, CDR2 SMNVEV (reference sequence). V shed 9 bases and J shed 8 bases, with 16 bases lying between them. The CDR3 is 12 amino acids. The CDR3 nucleotides read TGTGCCAGGACGACTCAGGGCGGGGGCTACACCTTC. Translated: CARTTQGGGYTF.

The J gene is TRBJ2-3, the V gene TRBV7-8; D gene ambiguous. The CDR3 is 16 residues long. Between the trimmed V and J ends, which lost 0 bases and 2 bases, there was a span of 12 bases. CDR1 and CDR2 from the germline V gene are SGHVS and FQNEAQ. CDR3 loop: CASSLAAGLFTDTQYF. In nucleotides, the CDR3 is TGTGCCAGCAGCTTAGCGGCAGGCCTATTCACAGATACGCAGTATTTT.

The chain is built from TRBV28 and TRBJ2-3; D is unresolved. The CDR3 has 13 amino acids. Germline V gene data show CDR1 as MDHEN and CDR2 as SYDVKM. Trimming stripped 3 bases from V and 5 bases from J, with 9 bases between. CDR3 sequence: CASSLGWGDTQYF. In DNA form, the CDR3 reads TGTGCCAGCAGTTTGGGTTGGGGAGATACGCAGTATTTT.

The V and J genes are TRBV11-2 and TRBJ2-3; TRBD1 agrees at 8 bases. V shed 5 bases, J shed 6 bases, and the junction held 13 bases outside the gene matches. The CDR3 is made up of 16 amino acids. Per germline, CDR1 SGHAT and CDR2 FQNNGV. Here the CDR3 reads CASSLQGGARGDTQYF. For the CDR3, the DNA is TGTGCCAGCAGCCTACAGGGGGGAGCCCGAGGGGATACGCAGTATTTT.

Details on this clone: With only one base between it and a far larger clone, this is likely a read error. The CDR3 bases are TGTGCCAGCAGTAGACAGGGTGAAGCTTTCTTT. Its translation is CASSRQGEAFF. The rearrangement links TRBV6-1 to TRBJ1-1, with 7 bases identical to TRBD1. The junction had 1 base not matched to a gene; V was cut back by 5 bases and J by 7 bases. Germline V gene data show CDR1 as MNHNS and CDR2 as SASEGT. There are 11 residues in the CDR3.

The genes are TRBV4-1 and TRBJ2-7; 9 positions match TRBD1. The CDR3 extends over 15 amino acids. Germline CDR1 MGHRA, CDR2 YSYEKL. V shed 3 bases and J 7 bases; nucleotides not matched to a gene: 10. The CDR3 is CASSQKPGQGGEQYF. In nucleotides, the CDR3 is TGCGCCAGCAGCCAGAAACCGGGACAGGGTGGGGAGCAGTACTTC.

V usage is TRBV6-1 and J usage is TRBJ2-3, with D possibly matching TRBD1 (7 bases). Trimming left V 2 bases short and J 1 base short, with 10 bases between. The length of the CDR3 is 15 residues. CDR1 and CDR2 from the germline V gene are MNHNS and SASEGT. The CDR3 protein is CASSELRGGTDTQYF. The CDR3 coding sequence is TGTGCCAGCAGTGAACTCAGGGGGGGCACAGATACGCAGTATTTT.

This chain uses TRBV11-2 with TRBJ1-6, with D tentatively TRBD1 (5 bases). The CDR3 is 14 amino acids. The germline V gene encodes CDR1 SGHAT and CDR2 FQNNGV. The V and J ends lost 5 bases and 9 bases respectively, with 14 bases between them. The CDR3 DNA is TGTGCCAGCAGCGACCAGGGTGGCGGTTCACCCCTCCACTTT. Translated, it gives CASSDQGGGSPLHF. The complete variable domain, with remaining parts taken from reference TRBV11-2 and TRBJ1-6, reads EAGVAQSPRYKIIEKRQSVAFWCNPISGHATLYWYQQILGQGPKLLIQFQNNGVVDDSQLPKDRFSAERLKGVDSTLKIQPAKLEDSAVYLCASSDQGGGSPLHFGNGTRLTVT.

The chain links TRBV28 to TRBJ2-3; 7 nucleotides match TRBD2. The germline CDR1 and CDR2 sequences are MDHEN and SYDVKM. The J segment lost 5 bases and the V segment lost 5 bases, leaving 19 bases of the junction unmatched. The CDR3 has 18 residues. The CDR3 bases are TGTGCCAGCAGTCCTCCCCACTCGCGGGAGCCGTGGGGAGATACGCAGTATTTT. Protein sequence: CASSPPHSREPWGDTQYF.

The V and J genes are TRBV15 and TRBJ1-5; D may be TRBD1 (5 bases). Between the trimmed V and J ends, which lost 1 base and 6 bases, there was a span of 10 bases. The germline V gene has CDR1 LNHNV and CDR2 YYDKDF (reference sequence). There are 14 residues in the CDR3. CDR3 amino acids: CATSRGGESQPQHF. CDR3 DNA: TGTGCCACCAGCAGAGGGGGGGAGAGTCAGCCCCAGCATTTT.

This rearrangement joins TRBV7-9 to TRBJ1-2; 9 bases fit TRBD1. V dropped 5 bases and J dropped 6; count of bases not matched to a gene: 7. CDR3 size: 14 residues. Germline-derived CDR1 and CDR2 are SEHNR and FQNEAQ (reference sequence). For the CDR3, the DNA is TGTGCCAGCAGCCTTACAGGGGGCATGAATGGCTACACCTTC. This translates into CASSLTGGMNGYTF.

The gene calls are TRBV9 and TRBJ1-2; 10 positions match TRBD1. From germline, CDR1 is SGDLS and CDR2 YYNGEE. This CDR3 contains 16 residues. After removal of 0 bases from V and 3 bases from J, the junction contained 5 bases not matched to a gene. The CDR3 DNA reads TGTGCCAGCAGCGTAGCGGTGACAGGGGGCGACTATGGCTACACCTTC. It codes for CASSVAVTGGDYGYTF. The entire variable domain, with the rest obtained from reference TRBV9 and TRBJ1-2, is as follows: DSGVTQTPKHLITATGQRVTLRCSPRSGDLSVYWYQQSLDQGLQFLIQYYNGEERAKGNILERFSAQQFPDLHSELNLSSLELGDSALYFCASSVAVTGGDYGYTFGSGTRLTVV.